A single sample is the source of the 8 T cell receptor beta chains below, sequenced in a study of PD-1 blockade in classical Hodgkin lymphoma. This table comes from immunoSEQ multiplex PCR, and its TCRdb copy is limited to in-frame clones, with some not included. The table has 55,000 to 60,000 clones, roughly 90% seen once; the top ten hold 10%. Each patient relapsed following autologous stem cell transplantation, and prior brentuximab vedotin exposure differed. This sample comprised peripheral blood mononuclear cells (PBMCs), obtained before the second cycle of nivolumab. All receptors come from a human donor with classical Hodgkin lymphoma.

The CDR3 DNA reads TGTGCCAGCTCACCATCCACCGCACCTCTAAATGAGCAGTTCTTC. This codes for CASSPSTAPLNEQFF. The genes are TRBV18 and TRBJ2-1; no definite D call. The CDR3 has 15 residues. The V gene lost 2 bases and the J gene lost 7 bases, with 15 bases spanning the gap. The germline CDR1 and CDR2 sequences are KGHSH and LQKENI.

The chain combines TRBV11-3 with TRBJ2-2; no clear D. The CDR3 contains 14 residues. Germline lookup yields CDR1 SGHNT and CDR2 YENEEA. The V gene lost 3 bases and the J gene lost 3 bases, with 8 bases spanning the gap. CDR3 DNA sequence: TGTGCCAGCAGCTTTAGGGCGGACACCGGGGAGCTGTTTTTT. It encodes CASSFRADTGELFF. The full variable domain, rest sourced from reference TRBV11-3 and TRBJ2-2, is EAGVVQSPRYKIIEKKQPVAFWCNPISGHNTLYWYLQNLGQGPELLIRYENEEAVDDSQLPKDRFSAERLKGVDSTLKIQPAELGDSAVYLCASSFRADTGELFFGEGSRLTVL.

This rearrangement joins TRBV6-6 to TRBJ1-2; D gene unclear. Trimming left V 7 bases short and J 2 bases short, with 17 bases between. This CDR3 contains 15 residues. Germline CDR1 MNHNY, CDR2 SVGAGI (reference sequence). CDR3 DNA: TGTGCCAGCACCGAAACCTTACTGGGAAACTATGGCTACACCTTC. This encodes CASTETLLGNYGYTF.

The chain couples TRBV2 to TRBJ2-5; 10 bases agree with TRBD1. V dropped 7 bases and J dropped 3; count of bases not matched to a gene: 5. This CDR3 comprises 14 residues. The germline CDR1 and CDR2 sequences are SNHLY and FYNNEI. CDR3 nucleotides: TGTGCCAGCACTAGACAGGGGGCGGAAGAGACCCAGTACTTC. It translates to CASTRQGAEETQYF.

The CDR3 sequence is CASSQSGLGPDSYGYTF. DNA for the CDR3: TGCGCCAGCAGTCAATCGGGGTTGGGACCGGACTCCTATGGCTACACCTTC. The rearrangement links TRBV23-1 to TRBJ1-2, with D perhaps TRBD1 (5 bases). TRBV23-1 counts as an open reading frame of uncertain function. CDR3 size: 17 residues. Trimming stripped 0 bases from V and 4 bases from J, with 18 bases between.

The rearrangement uses TRBV5-6 and TRBJ2-7; TRBD1 agrees at 9 bases. Trimming at V came to 6 bases and at J to 3 bases, leaving 10 bases not matched to a gene. Germline V gene sequence: CDR1 SGHDT, CDR2 YYEEEE. There are 15 residues in the CDR3. The CDR3 nucleotides are TGTGCCAGCACTTTCCTGGGACAGGGCTTCTACGAGCAGTACTTC. Protein: CASTFLGQGFYEQYF.

This clone was observed a single time. The chain combines TRBV29-1 with TRBJ2-3; the D call may be TRBD1 or TRBD2 (5 bases each). Per germline, CDR1 SQVTM and CDR2 ANQGSEA. The CDR3 covers 13 residues. V lost 7 bases and J lost 1, with 12 bases in between. CDR3 sequence reads: CSAEGDRTDTQYF. The CDR3 coding sequence is TGCAGCGCCGAAGGGGACCGCACAGATACGCAGTATTTT.

The chain carries TRBV11-2 and TRBJ2-3, with 10 bases identical to TRBD1. The CDR3 totals 16 residues. V shed 2 bases, J shed 2 bases, and the junction held 4 bases outside the gene matches. Germline values: CDR1 SGHAT, CDR2 FQNNGV. This chain's CDR3 is CASSLTGTGDTDTQYF. In DNA form, the CDR3 reads TGTGCCAGCAGCTTAACCGGGACAGGGGACACAGATACGCAGTATTTT.